These T cell receptor beta chains were read from a single sample in a study of OX40 agonist ivuxolimab in advanced cancers. Measured with immunoSEQ multiplex PCR; TCRdb has only the in-frame clones, and not every one. The sample consists of roughly 67,000 clones, around 84% of them appearing once. Here the sequenced sample was CD4+ or CD8+ T cells sorted from blood, taken in a trial of the OX40 agonist ivuxolimab. The receptor set was obtained from an adult with an advanced solid tumor such as melanoma, head and neck, liver or kidney cancer. Each CDR3 is given with its conserved first and last residue. The D gene is left open where the match is weak. Only part of the rows carry a size: once, few, many, or a class if the clone is expanded.

j_call	clone_size	d_call	v_call	cdr3_aa	cdr3_nt
TRBJ2-5	-	TRBD2	TRBV5-1	CASSLLSTSGKETQYF	TGCGCCAGCAGCTTGCTCTCGACTAGCGGCAAAGAGACCCAGTACTTC
TRBJ1-2	once	-	TRBV25-1	CASSRQGGNWYGYTF	TGTGCCAGCAGTCGCCAGGGTGGGAACTGGTATGGCTACACCTTC
TRBJ2-3	-	-	TRBV30	CAWSLGGTDTQYF	TGTGCCTGGAGCCTGGGGGGCACAGATACGCAGTATTTT
TRBJ2-5	-	-	TRBV5-1	CASSRQETQYF	TGCGCCAGCAGCCGCCAAGAGACCCAGTACTTC
TRBJ1-1	few	-	TRBV10-3	CAITPDGTNTEAFF	TGTGCCATCACCCCCGACGGCACGAACACTGAAGCTTTCTTT
TRBJ2-1	-	TRBD2	TRBV7-9	CASSPSGGGLTLYNEQFF	TGTGCCAGCAGCCCCTCGGGAGGGGGGCTCACTTTATACAATGAGCAGTTCTTC
TRBJ1-5	medium-sized	-	TRBV7-9	CASSLGLGQPQHF	TGTGCCAGCAGCTTGGGGCTTGGTCAGCCCCAGCATTTT
TRBJ2-7	-	-	TRBV6-1	CASSEWSGRNEQYF	TGTGCCAGCAGTGAATGGTCAGGGAGAAACGAGCAGTACTTC
TRBJ2-7	few	TRBD2	TRBV28	CASSSPGTSGSRREQYF	TGTGCCAGCAGTTCCCCCGGGACTAGCGGGAGTAGGCGCGAGCAGTACTTC
TRBJ2-7	-	-	TRBV5-5	CASSLARGTDVYEQYF	TGTGCCAGCAGCTTGGCTAGAGGGACCGACGTTTACGAGCAGTACTTC
TRBJ2-7	-	-	TRBV27	CASRSTLNFPEQYF	TGTGCCAGCAGGTCGACCCTAAATTTCCCCGAGCAGTACTTC
TRBJ2-5	-	-	TRBV7-2	CASSLGVYQGQETQYF	TGTGCCAGCAGCTTAGGAGTTTATCAGGGCCAAGAGACCCAGTACTTC
TRBJ2-6	-	-	TRBV5-4	CASSLQGSGANVLTF	TGTGCCAGCAGCTTGCAGGGCTCTGGGGCCAACGTCCTGACTTTC
TRBJ1-1	-	TRBD1	TRBV18	CASSPFRDRDTEAFF	TGTGCCAGCTCACCATTCCGGGACAGGGACACTGAAGCTTTCTTT
TRBJ2-2	-	TRBD2	TRBV28	CATISGIHTGELFF	TGTGCCACTATAAGCGGGATTCACACCGGGGAGCTGTTTTTT
TRBJ2-5	-	-	TRBV11-2	CASSLYGGSETQYF	TGTGCCAGCAGCTTATACGGGGGTTCGGAGACCCAGTACTTC
TRBJ1-2	once	TRBD1	TRBV10-3	CAISRDSYGYTF	TGTGCCATCAGCCGGGACAGCTATGGCTACACCTTC
TRBJ2-2	-	-	TRBV4-2	CASSQDAGRLSGTGELFF	TGTGCCAGCAGCCAAGATGCGGGGCGGCTGTCGGGCACCGGGGAGCTGTTTTTT
TRBJ2-6	-	-	TRBV7-8	CASSPRNPQSRANVLTF	TGTGCCAGCAGCCCGCGCAACCCACAAAGTCGGGCCAACGTCCTGACTTTC
TRBJ2-7	-	-	TRBV4-1	CASSETAHYEQYF	TGCGCCAGCAGCGAGACAGCACACTACGAGCAGTACTTC
TRBJ1-1	-	-	TRBV7-9	CASSFGGEGAEAFF	TGTGCCAGCAGCTTTGGAGGGGAGGGCGCTGAAGCTTTCTTT
TRBJ2-3	-	TRBD2	TRBV27	CASSRSGNGADTQYF	TGTGCCAGCAGTCGAAGCGGGAATGGGGCAGATACGCAGTATTTT
TRBJ1-2	once	-	TRBV28	CASSPPTNYGYTF	TGTGCCAGCAGCCCCCCAACTAACTATGGCTACACCTTC
TRBJ2-3	-	TRBD1	TRBV7-2	CASSRDRGSDTQYF	TGTGCCAGCAGCCGGGACAGGGGCTCAGATACGCAGTATTTT
TRBJ1-3	-	-	TRBV6-1	CASSAAPGNTIYF	TGTGCCAGCAGTGCCGCCCCCGGAAACACCATATATTTT
TRBJ1-1	-	-	TRBV29-1	CSVGTTGTEAFF	TGCAGCGTTGGCACGACAGGCACTGAAGCTTTCTTT
TRBJ2-1	-	TRBD1	TRBV4-1	CASSQAPPGQGGFRLYNEQFF	TGCGCCAGCAGCCAAGCACCCCCAGGACAGGGCGGCTTCAGACTTTACAATGAGCAGTTCTTC
TRBJ1-5	few	-	TRBV7-2	CASSLMDVSNQPQHF	TGTGCCAGCAGCCTTATGGACGTTAGCAATCAGCCCCAGCATTTT
TRBJ2-5	-	-	TRBV10-3	CAISEGGPETQYF	TGTGCCATCAGTGAGGGAGGGCCGGAGACCCAGTACTTC
TRBJ1-1	-	TRBD1	TRBV7-2	CASSWTGKENTEAFF	TGTGCCAGCAGCTGGACAGGGAAGGAGAACACTGAAGCTTTCTTT
TRBJ1-1	medium-sized	-	TRBV30	CAWSVQSGIDTEAFF	TGTGCCTGGAGTGTACAATCCGGGATCGACACTGAAGCTTTCTTT
TRBJ2-3	once	-	TRBV27	CASSWEVRTTDTQYF	TGTGCCAGCAGTTGGGAGGTTCGGACCACAGATACGCAGTATTTT
TRBJ1-1	-	-	TRBV10-2	CASQPYEGLNTEAFF	TGCGCCAGTCAACCCTATGAGGGACTGAACACTGAAGCTTTCTTT
TRBJ1-1	few	-	TRBV19	CASVGGLGGSTEAFF	TGTGCCAGTGTTGGGGGACTCGGGGGGAGCACTGAAGCTTTCTTT
TRBJ2-7	-	-	TRBV11-2	CASSFYPPAAEQYF	TGTGCCAGCAGCTTTTACCCCCCCGCAGCCGAGCAGTACTTC
TRBJ2-5	-	TRBD1	TRBV5-1	CASSSQGQETQYF	TGCGCCAGCAGCTCACAGGGACAGGAGACCCAGTACTTC
TRBJ1-1	-	-	TRBV2	CASSLQPNTEAFF	TGTGCCAGCAGCTTACAGCCGAACACTGAAGCTTTCTTT
TRBJ1-1	-	-	TRBV7-3	CASSSSTGALTEAFF	TGTGCCAGCAGCTCTTCGACAGGAGCTTTGACGGAAGCTTTCTTT
TRBJ2-3	-	TRBD2	TRBV30	CAWGGESTDTQYF	TGTGCCTGGGGGGGGGAGTCCACAGATACGCAGTATTTT
TRBJ2-7	-	TRBD1	TRBV6-1	CATRDRTTYEQYF	TGTGCCACCCGGGACAGGACAACCTACGAGCAGTACTTC
TRBJ2-7	once	-	TRBV5-1	CASSLGRSSYEQYF	TGCGCCAGCAGCTTGGGACGGTCCTCCTACGAGCAGTACTTC
TRBJ2-7	medium-sized	TRBD1	TRBV7-9	CASSRTGGRDEQYF	TGTGCCAGCAGTAGGACAGGGGGAAGAGACGAGCAGTACTTC